The present T cell receptor beta chain was sequenced within a study of blood T cell repertoires in COVID-19. About the study: Specimens from acute and convalescent COVID-19 originated in the United States, Italy and Spain.

In the authors' methods: The authors estimated nucleated cell counts from reference gene primer amplification. The repertoire was sequenced with immunoSEQ multiplex PCR; TCRdb's copy has only in-frame clones and lacks some. The V and J calls and clone size are taken from that table; D and trimming were inferred from the DNA. The sample shows about 46,000 clones, approximately 88% of them seen only once. This CDR3 region has 15 residues. V lost 3 bases and J 2 bases, leaving 8 bases between the germline ends. Germline CDR1 is SGHDN and CDR2 is FVKESK. About this clone: Other DNA variants within this sample encode the same CDR3.

This chain uses TRBV14 with TRBJ2-6; the D gene is possibly TRBD2 (6 bases). The origin of this receptor is a human donor with active COVID-19. The donor label of this sample is uncertain. Material: peripheral blood. CDR3: CASSQGGAGANVLTF. DNA of the CDR3: TGTGCCAGCAGCCAGGGAGGCGCTGGGGCCAACGTCCTGACTTTC.